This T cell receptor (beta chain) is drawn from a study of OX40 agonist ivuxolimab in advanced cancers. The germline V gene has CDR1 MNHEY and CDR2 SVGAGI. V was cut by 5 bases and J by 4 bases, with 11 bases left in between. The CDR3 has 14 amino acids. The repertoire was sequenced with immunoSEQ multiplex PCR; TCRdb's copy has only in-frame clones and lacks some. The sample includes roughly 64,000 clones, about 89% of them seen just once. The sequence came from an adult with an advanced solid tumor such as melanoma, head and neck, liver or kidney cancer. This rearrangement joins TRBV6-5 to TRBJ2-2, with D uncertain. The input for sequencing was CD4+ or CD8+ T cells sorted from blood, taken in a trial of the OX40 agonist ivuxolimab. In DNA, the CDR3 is TGTGCCAGCAGTACCCGACGTGGCACCGGGGAGCTGTTTTTT. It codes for CASSTRRGTGELFF.